This TCR beta chain was identified during a study of CD8 T cells in ankylosing spondylitis (dated by TCRdb to 2017 to 2019). As for the study more broadly: The study set out to find disease-linked TCR variants by profiling T cell receptor beta repertoires in ankylosing spondylitis patients and healthy donors. The whole study cohort included 108 healthy donors and roughly 24 ankylosing spondylitis patients. Samples of peripheral blood were taken, and for ankylosing spondylitis patients, synovial fluid was collected as well. What the work shows at the level of the full study, not this receptor alone: In peripheral blood, the disease-linked clones were found at relatively low frequencies and had a CD8+ phenotype. Significant enrichment of the disease-linked clones was reported in matched synovial fluid samples from ankylosing spondylitis patients. Some TCR beta motif variants had previously been reported in synovial fluid and blood of reactive arthritis patients, which suggested common disease-initiation mechanisms. A TCR beta motif made up of about eight highly homologous amino acid variants appeared to be characteristic of blood from ankylosing spondylitis patients.

Worth noting for this clonotype: The antigen it recognizes is unknown. The record has no base qualities; no much larger clone is one base away.

The junction shows trimming of 4 bases on V and 2 bases on J, and the gene matches do not reach 9 bases of it. Taken from cysteine to phenylalanine, the CDR3 has 16 residues. Here the CDR3 DNA is all that survives: 48 bases in frame from base 1. The sequencing machine was an Illumina HiSeq 2500. TCR beta libraries were prepared by quantitative 5'-RACE with molecular barcodes. In the authors' own workflow: A new computational method based on a probabilistic model of VDJ rearrangement was used to identify disease-linked TCR variants. TCRdb reran the public reads through fastp at Q25 and MiXCR, keeping productive beta chains. Each record represents a unique CDR3 protein, reported with the most common genes and DNA among its rows. Clone size and V and J calls follow TCRdb, not the original study. The sample contains some 250,000 distinct CDR3 sequences, about 10% of them found a single time. The ten top clones hold less than 7.5% of the sample.

Input material: blood, either unsorted or a sorted T cell fraction (not recorded which). The origin of this receptor is a male donor with ankylosing spondylitis or in good health (not recorded which). The chain links TRBV12-3 or TRBV12-4 with TRBJ2-5, with 8 central nucleotides matching TRBD2. CDR3 reads: CASSSLEAGEQETQYF. The DNA reads as follows: TGTGCCAGCAGTTCCCTCGAAGCGGGGGAACAAGAGACCCAGTACTTC.